The 8 T cell receptor beta chains reported below all come from one sample, sequenced in a study of shared clonotypes between healthy human individuals. Naive CD8 cells, CD45RO-negative and positively selected for CCR7, excluded terminally differentiated effector memory CD45RA+ cells. The table came from immunoSEQ multiplex PCR; TCRdb's copy has only in-frame clones and leaves some out. The data show around 1.9 million clones, approximately 94% seen once. Sequencing was carried out using naive CD8+ T cells from PBMCs. Receptor source: a man aged 18 to 29 in good health. Some clones in this sample may be carry-over from other donors' samples.

The V and J genes are TRBV27 and TRBJ2-3, with D possibly matching TRBD2 (6 bases). Germline CDR1 is MNHEY and CDR2 is SMNVEV (reference sequence). CDR3 length equals 17 residues. The germline V and J ends were trimmed by 4 bases and 5 bases, with 22 bases remaining between them. The CDR3 region is CASSSWEVAAVQDTQYF. For the CDR3, the DNA is TGTGCCAGCAGTTCTTGGGAAGTAGCGGCGGTGCAAGATACGCAGTATTTT.

The rearrangement joins TRBV6-4 to TRBJ2-1; D gene ambiguous. Trimming left V 0 bases short and J 0 bases short, with 18 bases between. This CDR3 has 19 amino acids. The V gene's germline CDR1 is MRHNA and CDR2 SNTAGT. The CDR3, as DNA: TGTGCCAGCAGTGACTCGAAGCTTGAGTCTCTTAGCTCCTACAATGAGCAGTTCTTC. Protein product: CASSDSKLESLSSYNEQFF.

This chain joins TRBV19 and TRBJ2-7; D gene unclear. The V end lost 1 base, the J end lost 5 bases, and 6 bases lay between the germline ends. CDR3 size: 12 residues. Germline CDR1 is LNHDA and CDR2 is SQIVND (reference sequence). CDR3 sequence reads: CASSIGWNEQYF. CDR3 bases: TGTGCCAGTAGTATAGGCTGGAACGAGCAGTACTTC.

Remarks on this clone: The same CDR3 arises from other DNA sequences in this sample as well. This chain's CDR3 is CASSLRGAYEQYF. CDR3 coding DNA: TGTGCCAGCAGCTTGAGGGGCGCCTACGAGCAGTACTTC. This chain links TRBV28 with TRBJ2-7, with D perhaps being TRBD1 or TRBD2 (5 bases each). The CDR3 is 13 amino acids. V was shortened by 6 bases and J by 2 bases, with 11 bases between the two germline ends. The germline gives CDR1 MDHEN, CDR2 SYDVKM.

The V call is TRBV6-5, the J call TRBJ2-5; TRBD2 might be the D (5 bases). Looked up from germline, CDR1 is MNHEY and CDR2 is SVGAGI. Trimming pared 4 bases from V and 4 bases from J, leaving 16 bases between. This CDR3 has 15 residues. The CDR3 bases are TGTGCCAGCAGTTCCGCCGGGCGCCGGGGAGAGACCCAGTACTTC. Translating gives CASSSAGRRGETQYF.

This chain connects TRBV19 to TRBJ2-7; D is undetermined. There are 12 residues in the CDR3. V lost 4 bases and J lost 6, with 10 bases in between. Germline CDR1 is LNHDA and CDR2 is SQIVND (reference sequence). CDR3 DNA sequence: TGTGCCAGTAGTACGGACGGGTTCGAGCAGTACTTC. Translation: CASSTDGFEQYF. The full variable domain, in which reference TRBV19 and TRBJ2-7 provide the parts outside the CDR3, is DGGITQSPKYLFRKEGQNVTLSCEQNLNHDAMYWYRQDPGQGLRLIYYSQIVNDFQKGDIAEGYSVSREKKESFPLTVTSAQKNPTAFYLCASSTDGFEQYFGPGTRLTVT.

The chain uses TRBV6-1 and TRBJ2-6, with D perhaps assigned TRBD1 or TRBD2 (5 bases each). The CDR3 covers 17 residues. The germline V gene has CDR1 MNHNS and CDR2 SASEGT. Trimming pared 0 bases from V and 4 bases from J, leaving 13 bases between. CDR3 bases: TGTGCCAGCAGTGAAGCGGGACGGCCTAGGGGGGCCAACGTCCTGACTTTC. Amino acids: CASSEAGRPRGANVLTF.

The chain carries TRBV4-1 and TRBJ2-1; tentative D call: TRBD1 (6 bases). From germline, CDR1 is MGHRA and CDR2 YSYEKL. V shed 2 bases and J shed 4 bases, with 15 bases lying between them. This CDR3 region has 16 residues. CDR3 loop: CASSQQDSVVYNEQFF. The CDR3 DNA is TGCGCCAGCAGCCAACAGGACAGTGTTGTTTACAATGAGCAGTTCTTC.